In this sample, the clone carrying this T cell receptor (beta chain) turned up many times. The antigen remains unidentified. The germline CDR1 and CDR2 sequences are DFQATT and SNEGSKA (reference sequence). This CDR3 has 14 amino acids. Researchers reported that TCR beta cDNA libraries carried unique molecular identifiers. T cells numbering about 0.85 to 10 million yielded cDNA molecules that totaled roughly 500,000. TCRdb passed the PCR reads through MiXCR, listing each CDR3 protein once. Here the sample spans just over 250,000 distinct CDR3 sequences, less than 40% being singletons. This record comes from a study of post-analysis software for immune sequencing data. Background on the study: Disease courses included relapsing-remitting, secondary progressive and progressive-relapsing multiple sclerosis. General study results and limits: Among roughly 5 TRBV segments more frequent in patients than controls were TRBV5-6, TRBV5-1 and TRBV20-1. Compared with controls, patients showed significantly lower normalized Chao1 diversity. When the samples were clustered directly with F measure, those that had been prepared in the same batch showed strong co-clustering.

The rearrangement uses TRBV20-1 and TRBJ2-1; 8 bases are shared with TRBD1. The material sequenced was blood. This clonotype was sampled from a girl aged 10 to 17 with multiple sclerosis. DNA of the CDR3: TGCAGGCCCGGACAGGGAAGTAGGAACAATGAGCAGTTCTTC. It translates to CRPGQGSRNNEQFF.